Presented here are 3 T cell receptor beta chains from one specimen sequenced in a study of post-analysis software for immune sequencing data. The library was made from cDNA and included unique molecular identifiers. Via MiXCR, TCRdb re-called the PCR reads, giving one row per CDR3 protein. Here the sample spans 450,000 to 700,000 distinct CDR3 sequences, roughly 40% being singletons. General study results and limits: Roughly five TRBV segments were significantly more frequent in patients than in controls. TRBV5-6, TRBV5-1 and TRBV20-1 were among these segments.

These receptors' targets are unknown. Sequencing was carried out using blood. These receptors all stem from a girl between 10 and 17 years old with multiple sclerosis.

The V call is TRBV10-3, the J call TRBJ2-5; TRBD2 aligns across 10 bases. Germline V gives CDR1 ENHRY, CDR2 SYGVKD. V shed 3 bases and J 2 bases; nucleotides not matched to a gene: 6. This CDR3 spans 16 amino acids. For the CDR3, the DNA is TGTGCCATCAGTGACGGGACTAGCGCTCCACAAGAGACCCAGTACTTC. Encoded protein: CAISDGTSAPQETQYF.

The rearrangement uses TRBV5-1 and TRBJ2-5; D may be TRBD2 (5 bases). The V end was cut by 4 bases, the J end by 5 bases, with 12 bases between. The CDR3 covers 13 residues. Germline V gene data show CDR1 as SGHRS and CDR2 as YFSETQ. CDR3 in amino acids: CASSKEVWETQYF. For the CDR3, the DNA is TGCGCCAGCAGCAAGGAGGTGTGGGAGACCCAGTACTTC.

This clonotype has just a few counts. V usage is TRBV20-1 and J usage is TRBJ2-3; maybe TRBD2 (6 bases). Germline CDR1 and CDR2: DFQATT and SNEGSKA (reference sequence). V gave up 4 bases and J gave up 4 bases, with 18 bases separating them. This CDR3 is built from 15 residues. The CDR3 coding sequence is TGCAGTGCTACGGGGGACTCAATAGGGGCAGATACGCAGTATTTT. This codes for CSATGDSIGADTQYF.